The entry below gives a single T cell receptor beta chain sequence along with its context. Antigen specificity is unknown. Making the TCR beta cDNA relied on 5'RACE template switching with UMIs. TCRdb reprocessed the 5' RACE reads, with one entry per CDR3 protein and no DNA. The repertoire table contains about 430,000 distinct CDR3 sequences. The data stem from a study of T cells expressing NK-cell markers. Study as a whole: TCR beta repertoires came from sorted CD3+CD56+NKG2C+, CD3+CD56+NKG2C- and CD3+CD56-NKG2C+ T cells.

General observations from the study: These clonotypes additionally ranked first within the CD3+CD56-NKG2C+ fraction of a few donors.

Source material: blood T cells: a sorted CD56 or NKG2C T cell subset, CD4+ or CD8+ T cells, or bulk PBMC T cells (not recorded which). The receptor was derived from a woman aged 45-59 years in good health.

CDR3: CSVSSGSTDTQYF. V and J are TRBV29-1 and TRBJ2-3; TCRdb names TRBD2, which stays unverified in the absence of DNA. There are 13 residues in the CDR3. Germline-derived CDR1 and CDR2 are SQVTM and ANQGSEA.